This T cell receptor (beta chain) was captured by sequencing in a study of regulatory T cells in long-lasting Graves disease. The wider study: Persistent Graves' disease denoted over 5 years of antithyroid drugs plus positive TSH receptor antibodies. Findings of the study overall: Persistent disease showed a preference for TRBV28, TRBJ1-2 and TRBJ2-5. Accuracy was possibly reduced by small sample size.

TCR beta libraries were built with iRepertoire HTBI primers and Arm-PCR of CDR3 regions. Each CDR3 protein is one row after TCRdb ran MiXCR on the multiplex PCR reads. The sample gives about 400,000 distinct CDR3 sequences, less than 25% of which show up once; less than 25% is in the top ten. Time point reported: persistent/refractory GD, antithyroid drugs over 5 years with positive TRAb. From PBMCs, RNA was extracted and then used to make the TCR library. Roughly 10 milliliters of peripheral blood were taken and placed in EDTA tubes. Germline V gene sequence: CDR1 SGHTA, CDR2 FQGNSA. V lost 5 bases and J lost 2, with 17 bases in between. The CDR3 is made up of 16 amino acids. Concerning this clonotype: Its target is not known.

Source: peripheral blood mononuclear cells (PBMCs), taken when the disease was refractory, from a patient treated with antithyroid drugs. The receptor comes from a female donor with Graves disease. The V call is TRBV7-2, the J call TRBJ2-3; possibly TRBD2 for D (6 bases). The CDR3 DNA is TGTGCCAGCAGCCCTCGCCCTAGGGAGGCCACAGATACGCAGTATTTT. Protein sequence: CASSPRPREATDTQYF.